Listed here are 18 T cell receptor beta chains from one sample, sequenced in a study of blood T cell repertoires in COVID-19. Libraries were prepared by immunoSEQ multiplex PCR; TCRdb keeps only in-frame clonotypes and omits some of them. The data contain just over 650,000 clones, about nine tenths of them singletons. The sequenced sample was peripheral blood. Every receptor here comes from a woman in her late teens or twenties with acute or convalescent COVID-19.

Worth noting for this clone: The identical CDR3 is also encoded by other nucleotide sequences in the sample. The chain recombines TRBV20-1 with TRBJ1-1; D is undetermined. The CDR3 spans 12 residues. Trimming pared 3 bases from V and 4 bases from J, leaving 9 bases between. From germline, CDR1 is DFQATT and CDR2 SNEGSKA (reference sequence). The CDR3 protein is CSASDRVTEAFF. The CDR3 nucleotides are TGCAGTGCTAGTGATCGGGTCACTGAAGCTTTCTTT.

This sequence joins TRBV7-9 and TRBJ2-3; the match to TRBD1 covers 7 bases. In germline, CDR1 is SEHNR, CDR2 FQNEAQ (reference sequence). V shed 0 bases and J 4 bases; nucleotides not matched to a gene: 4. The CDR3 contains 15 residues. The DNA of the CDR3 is TGTGCCAGCAGCTTAGCGCCTAGGGGGCCAGATACGCAGTATTTT. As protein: CASSLAPRGPDTQYF.

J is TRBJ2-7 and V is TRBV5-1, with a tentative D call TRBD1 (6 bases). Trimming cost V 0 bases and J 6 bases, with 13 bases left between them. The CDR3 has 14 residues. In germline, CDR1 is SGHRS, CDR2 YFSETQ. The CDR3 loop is CASSLDREIGEQYF. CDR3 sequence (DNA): TGCGCCAGCAGCTTGGACAGGGAAATTGGCGAGCAGTACTTC.

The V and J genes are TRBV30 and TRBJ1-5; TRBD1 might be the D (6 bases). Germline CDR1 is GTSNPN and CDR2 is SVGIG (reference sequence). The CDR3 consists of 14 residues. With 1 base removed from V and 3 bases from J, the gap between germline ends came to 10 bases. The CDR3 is CAWSAGTINQPQHF. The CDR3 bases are TGTGCCTGGAGTGCCGGGACAATCAATCAGCCCCAGCATTTT.

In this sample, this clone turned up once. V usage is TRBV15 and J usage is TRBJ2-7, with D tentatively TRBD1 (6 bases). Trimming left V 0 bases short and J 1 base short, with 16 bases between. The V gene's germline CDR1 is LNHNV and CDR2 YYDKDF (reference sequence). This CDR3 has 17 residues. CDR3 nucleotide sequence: TGTGCCACCAGCAGAGATTCCCCCACAGGGAGTTCCTACGAGCAGTACTTC. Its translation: CATSRDSPTGSSYEQYF.

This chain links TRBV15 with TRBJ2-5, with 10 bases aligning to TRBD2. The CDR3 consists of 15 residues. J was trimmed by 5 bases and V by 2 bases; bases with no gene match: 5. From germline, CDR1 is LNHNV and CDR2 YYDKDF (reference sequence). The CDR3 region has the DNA TGTGCCACCAGCAGATCCAATAGCGGGGGGGAGACCCAGTACTTC. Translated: CATSRSNSGGETQYF.

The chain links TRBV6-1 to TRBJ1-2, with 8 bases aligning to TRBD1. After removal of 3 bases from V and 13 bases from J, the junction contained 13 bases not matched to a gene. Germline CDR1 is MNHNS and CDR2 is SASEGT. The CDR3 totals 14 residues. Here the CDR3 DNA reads TGTGCCAGCAGTGACCATGCAGGGGGCCAGACTTCCACCTTC. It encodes CASSDHAGGQTSTF.

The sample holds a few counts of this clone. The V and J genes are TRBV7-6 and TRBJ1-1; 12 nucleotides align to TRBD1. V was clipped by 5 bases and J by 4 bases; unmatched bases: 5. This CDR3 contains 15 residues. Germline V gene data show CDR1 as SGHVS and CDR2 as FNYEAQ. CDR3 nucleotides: TGTGCCAGCAGCCCAGGGACAGGGGGCTTCACTGAAGCTTTCTTT. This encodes CASSPGTGGFTEAFF.

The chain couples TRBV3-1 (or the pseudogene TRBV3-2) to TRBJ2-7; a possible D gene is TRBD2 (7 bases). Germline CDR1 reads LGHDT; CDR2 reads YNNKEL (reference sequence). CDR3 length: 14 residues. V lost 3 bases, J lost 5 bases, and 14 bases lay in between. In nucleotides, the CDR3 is TGTGCCAGCAGCCATTGGGGGGGCAGCCACGAGCAGTACTTC. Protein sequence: CASSHWGGSHEQYF.

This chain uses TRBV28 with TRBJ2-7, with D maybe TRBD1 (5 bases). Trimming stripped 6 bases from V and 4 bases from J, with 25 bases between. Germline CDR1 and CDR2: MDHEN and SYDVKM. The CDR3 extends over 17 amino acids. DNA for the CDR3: TGTGCCAGCAGCTTACGGTCAGGGTTCAACGTAGTGTACGAGCAGTACTTC. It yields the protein CASSLRSGFNVVYEQYF.

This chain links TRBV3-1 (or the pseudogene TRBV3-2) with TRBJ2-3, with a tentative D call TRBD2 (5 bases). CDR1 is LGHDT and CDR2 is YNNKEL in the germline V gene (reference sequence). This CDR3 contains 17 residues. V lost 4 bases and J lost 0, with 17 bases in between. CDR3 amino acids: CASSPSTSGYSTDTQYF. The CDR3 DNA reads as TGTGCCAGCAGCCCTTCCACCAGCGGCTATAGCACAGATACGCAGTATTTT.

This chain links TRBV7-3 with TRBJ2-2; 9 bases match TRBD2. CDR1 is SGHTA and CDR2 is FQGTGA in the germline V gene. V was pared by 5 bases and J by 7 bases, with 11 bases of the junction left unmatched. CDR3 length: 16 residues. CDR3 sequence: CASSPSRGGLNGELFF. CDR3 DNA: TGTGCCAGCAGCCCCTCGCGGGGGGGGCTAAACGGGGAGCTGTTTTTT.

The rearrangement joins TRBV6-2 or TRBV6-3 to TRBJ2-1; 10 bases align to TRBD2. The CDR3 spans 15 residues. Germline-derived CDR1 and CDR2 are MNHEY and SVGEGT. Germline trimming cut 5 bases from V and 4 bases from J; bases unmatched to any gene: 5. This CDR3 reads CASSPGTSEYNEQFF. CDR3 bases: TGTGCCAGCAGTCCCGGGACTAGCGAGTACAATGAGCAGTTCTTC.

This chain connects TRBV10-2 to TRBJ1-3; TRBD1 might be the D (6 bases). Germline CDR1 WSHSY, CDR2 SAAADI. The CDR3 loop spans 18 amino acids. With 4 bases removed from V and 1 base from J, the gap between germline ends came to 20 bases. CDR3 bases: TGCGCCAGCAGTGGCCCCAGGGGCAATCTTCCATCTGGAAACACCATATATTTT. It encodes CASSGPRGNLPSGNTIYF.

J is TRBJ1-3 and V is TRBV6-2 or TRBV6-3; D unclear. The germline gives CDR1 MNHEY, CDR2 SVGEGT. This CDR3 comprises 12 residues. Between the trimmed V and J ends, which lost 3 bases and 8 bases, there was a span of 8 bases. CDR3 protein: CASSYFEDTIYF. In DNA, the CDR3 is TGTGCCAGCAGTTATTTCGAGGACACCATATATTTT.

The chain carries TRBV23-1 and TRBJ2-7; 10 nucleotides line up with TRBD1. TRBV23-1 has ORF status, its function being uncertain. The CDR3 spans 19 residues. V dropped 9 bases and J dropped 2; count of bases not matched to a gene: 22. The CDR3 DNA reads TGCGCCAGTATTATGACAGGGGGCAGAGGGGGTCGGAGAACCTACGAGCAGTACTTC. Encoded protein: CASIMTGGRGGRRTYEQYF.

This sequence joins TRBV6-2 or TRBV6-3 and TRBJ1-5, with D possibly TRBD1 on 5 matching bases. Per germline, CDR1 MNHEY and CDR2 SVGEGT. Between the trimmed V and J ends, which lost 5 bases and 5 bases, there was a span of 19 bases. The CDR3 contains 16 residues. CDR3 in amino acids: CASSGRARVGYQPQHF. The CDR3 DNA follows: TGTGCCAGCAGTGGAAGAGCCAGGGTGGGGTATCAGCCCCAGCATTTT.

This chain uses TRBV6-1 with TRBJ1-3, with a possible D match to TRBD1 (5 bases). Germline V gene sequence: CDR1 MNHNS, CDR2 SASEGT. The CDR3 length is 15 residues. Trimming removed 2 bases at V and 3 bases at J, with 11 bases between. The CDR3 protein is CASSERGAGGNTIYF. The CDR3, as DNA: TGTGCCAGCAGTGAAAGGGGCGCCGGTGGAAACACCATATATTTT.